This T cell receptor beta chain originates from a study of regulatory T cells in long-lasting Graves disease. Study outcomes and limitations: Persistent disease showed a preference for TRBV28, TRBJ1-2 and TRBJ2-5. Persistent Graves' patients had lower TCR diversity than newly diagnosed ones.

V lost 4 bases to trimming and J lost 1 base, with 12 bases between them. The CDR3 is 15 amino acids. Germline V gene data show CDR1 as MNHEY and CDR2 as SVGEGT. This clonotype was recorded at least ten times. Its antigen is not known. Time point specified: newly diagnosed GD, antithyroid drugs for less than 3 months. Preparation of the TCR library used RNA extracted from PBMCs. Arm-PCR with iRepertoire HTBI primers amplified the CDR3 regions for these TCR beta libraries. TCRdb redid the calling of the multiplex PCR reads with MiXCR, one entry per CDR3 protein. The repertoire holds 550,000 to 650,000 distinct CDR3 sequences, with more than 15% as singletons. The sample also formed part of further work on T cells in Graves' hyperthyroidism and ophthalmopathy. From that study: HTBI primers were employed in a first-round RT-PCR of the TCR CDR3.

The sequences come from peripheral blood mononuclear cells (PBMCs), collected at new diagnosis, from a patient treated with antithyroid drugs. The origin of this receptor is a man aged 18 to 30 with Graves disease. The chain has TRBV6-2 or TRBV6-3 and TRBJ2-3; D is unclear. The CDR3 reads CASSSAFSRTDTQYF. For the CDR3, the DNA is TGTGCCAGCAGTTCCGCGTTCTCCCGCACAGATACGCAGTATTTT.